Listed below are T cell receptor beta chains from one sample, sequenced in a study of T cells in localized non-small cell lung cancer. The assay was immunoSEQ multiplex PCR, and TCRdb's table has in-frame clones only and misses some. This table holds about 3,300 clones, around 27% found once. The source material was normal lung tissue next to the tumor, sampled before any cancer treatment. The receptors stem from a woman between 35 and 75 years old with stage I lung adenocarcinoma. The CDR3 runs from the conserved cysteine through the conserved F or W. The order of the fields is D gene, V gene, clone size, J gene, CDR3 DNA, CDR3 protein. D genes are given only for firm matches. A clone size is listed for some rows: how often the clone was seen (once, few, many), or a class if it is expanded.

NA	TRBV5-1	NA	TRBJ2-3	TGCGCCAGCAGCTTGGGCCCTCTCGGGAGCACAGATACGCAGTATTTT	CASSLGPLGSTDTQYF
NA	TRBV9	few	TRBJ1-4	TGTGCCAGCAGTGCCCGACAGCCAACTAATGAAAAACTGTTTTTT	CASSARQPTNEKLFF
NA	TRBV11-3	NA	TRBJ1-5	TGTGCCAGCAGCTTGGGGCATAGCAATCAGCCCCAGCATTTT	CASSLGHSNQPQHF
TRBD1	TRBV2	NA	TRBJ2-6	TGTGCCAGCAGTGGCCGGGGACAGGCCTTCTCTGGGGCCAACGTCCTGACTTTC	CASSGRGQAFSGANVLTF
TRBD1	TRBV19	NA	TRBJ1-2	TGTGCCAGTAGTCCACTGCGGACAGGGCCCTCTGGCTACACCTTC	CASSPLRTGPSGYTF
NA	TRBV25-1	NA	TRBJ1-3	TGTGCCAGCAGTGAATTCGAGTCCGGAAACACCATATATTTT	CASSEFESGNTIYF
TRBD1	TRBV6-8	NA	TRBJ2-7	TGTGCCAGCAGTGACCCGGGACAGGGCTCCTACGAGCAGTACTTC	CASSDPGQGSYEQYF
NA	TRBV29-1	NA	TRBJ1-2	TGCAGCGTACGGTTTGTGGGGGCGTCTAACTATGGCTACACCTTC	CSVRFVGASNYGYTF
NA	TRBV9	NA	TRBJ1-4	TGTGCCAGCAGGGGACGGGACGAAAAACTGTTTTTT	CASRGRDEKLFF
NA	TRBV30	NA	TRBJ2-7	TGTGCCTGGAGCTCGGGCAACTCCTACGAGCAGTACTTC	CAWSSGNSYEQYF
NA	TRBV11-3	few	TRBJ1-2	TGTGCCAGCAGCGCGGACAGTATGTCCTATGGCTACACCTTC	CASSADSMSYGYTF
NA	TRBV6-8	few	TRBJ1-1	TGTGCCAGCAGTGACTCACCGGGAGGGCGAGCTTTCTTT	CASSDSPGGRAFF
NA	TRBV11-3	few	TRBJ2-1	TGTGCCAGCAGCCTGGGCCCTGCTCCACTCAATGAGCAGTTCTTC	CASSLGPAPLNEQFF
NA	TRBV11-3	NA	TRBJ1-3	TGTGCCAGCAGCTTGGGAGGTGGGCTCTCTGGAAACACCATATATTTT	CASSLGGGLSGNTIYF
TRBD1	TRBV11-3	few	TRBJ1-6	TGTGCCAGCAGCCCTGGGACAGCCTATAATTCACCCCTCCACTTT	CASSPGTAYNSPLHF
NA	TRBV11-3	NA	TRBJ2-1	TGTGCCAGCAGCTTAATGACGCATTGGGATGAGCAGTTCTTC	CASSLMTHWDEQFF
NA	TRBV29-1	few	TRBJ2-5	TGCAGCGTTGGGACAGCGCCTTTTGAGACCCAGTACTTC	CSVGTAPFETQYF
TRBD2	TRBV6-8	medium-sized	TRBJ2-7	TGTGCCAGCAGTGTGGGGTTGAGTAGCGGGAGCTCTGGGGAGCAGTACTTC	CASSVGLSSGSSGEQYF
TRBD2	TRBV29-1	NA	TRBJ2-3	TGCAGCGTGCAAGCACTAGCGGGAGAGTTGGGCACAGATACGCAGTATTTT	CSVQALAGELGTDTQYF
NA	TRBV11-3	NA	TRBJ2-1	TGTGCCAGCAGCTTAGAGGTTGGGTGGGGGTCCTACAATGAGCAGTTCTTC	CASSLEVGWGSYNEQFF
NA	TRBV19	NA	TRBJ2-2	TGTGCCAGTAAGACAGTTACGAACACCGGGGAGCTGTTTTTT	CASKTVTNTGELFF
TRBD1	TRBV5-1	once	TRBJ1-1	TGCGCCAGCAGCCCAGTAGTAGGGACAGGGTGGACTGAAGCTTTCTTT	CASSPVVGTGWTEAFF
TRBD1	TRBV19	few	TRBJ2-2	TGTGCCAGTAGTATAGATTACAGGGGAAGACTGTTTTTT	CASSIDYRGRLFF
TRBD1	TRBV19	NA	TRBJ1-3	TGTGCCAGTAGTACCCGGACAGGGACTGGAAACACCATATATTTT	CASSTRTGTGNTIYF
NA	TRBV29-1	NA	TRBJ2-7	TGCAGCGTTAAACGGCAAAGTAGCTCCTACGAGCAGTACTTC	CSVKRQSSSYEQYF
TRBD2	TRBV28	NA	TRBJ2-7	TGTGCCAGCAGATTAGCGGGAAGCTTTTACGAGCAGTACTTC	CASRLAGSFYEQYF
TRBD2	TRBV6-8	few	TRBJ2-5	TGTGCCAGCAGTACCACTAGCGGGGGGGCCTGTTTTAGGGAGACCCAGTACTTC	CASSTTSGGACFRETQYF
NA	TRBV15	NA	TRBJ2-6	TGTGCCACCAGCATTCGGAGAACTGGGGCCAACGTCCTGACTTTC	CATSIRRTGANVLTF
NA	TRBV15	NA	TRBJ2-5	TGTGCCACCAGCAGAGTTGATAGTCAGAAAGAGACCCAGTACTTC	CATSRVDSQKETQYF
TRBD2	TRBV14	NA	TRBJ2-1	TGTGCCAGCAGCCAAGATCGGAGACTAGCGGGAGACCGGGATGAGCAGTTCTTC	CASSQDRRLAGDRDEQFF
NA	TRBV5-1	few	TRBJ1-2	TGCGCCAGCAGCTTGGATCAAGGGTTGGGCTATGGCTACACCTTC	CASSLDQGLGYGYTF
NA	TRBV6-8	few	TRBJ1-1	TGTGCCAGCAGTTACCAGAAGAACACTGAAGCTTTCTTT	CASSYQKNTEAFF
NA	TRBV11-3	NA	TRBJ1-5	TGTGCCAGCAGCTTGAATCGGGGAACCCATAGCAATCAGCCCCAGCATTTT	CASSLNRGTHSNQPQHF
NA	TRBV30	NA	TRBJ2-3	TGTGCCTGGAGTGTACCCAGCGGGCCAACAGATACGCAGTATTTT	CAWSVPSGPTDTQYF
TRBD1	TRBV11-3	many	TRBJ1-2	TGTGCCAGCAGCTTGGGGACAGGGGGTTATGGCTACACCTTC	CASSLGTGGYGYTF
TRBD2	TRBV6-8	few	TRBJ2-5	TGTGCCAGCAGGGGGACTAGCTTAGGTGGGCAAGAGACCCAGTACTTC	CASRGTSLGGQETQYF
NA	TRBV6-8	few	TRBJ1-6	TGTGCCAGCAGTAAACGGGCGTCACCCCTCCACTTT	CASSKRASPLHF
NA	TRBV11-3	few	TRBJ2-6	TGTGCCAGCAGCTTAGATGCTGGGGCCAACGTCCTGACTTTC	CASSLDAGANVLTF
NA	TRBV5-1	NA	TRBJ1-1	TGCGCCAGCAGCGTATCAGGGGAGGGGTTGGAAGCTTTCTTT	CASSVSGEGLEAFF
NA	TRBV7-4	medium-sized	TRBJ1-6	TGTGCCAGCAGCGTACGGCGCGACTCACCCCTCCACTTT	CASSVRRDSPLHF
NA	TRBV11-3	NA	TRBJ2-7	TGTGCCAGCAGTCCGACAGGCCTCTCCGCCTTTCGGGGGGAGCAGTACTTC	CASSPTGLSAFRGEQYF
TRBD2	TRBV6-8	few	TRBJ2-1	TGTGCCAGCACCGATCTAGCGGGAGCTGACAATGAGCAGTTCTTC	CASTDLAGADNEQFF
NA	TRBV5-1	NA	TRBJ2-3	TGCGCCAGCAGCTATTCGGGGTCACTTAGCACAGATACGCAGTATTTT	CASSYSGSLSTDTQYF
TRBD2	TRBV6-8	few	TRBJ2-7	TGTGCCAGCAGGGCTAGCGGGAGATACGAGCAGTACTTC	CASRASGRYEQYF
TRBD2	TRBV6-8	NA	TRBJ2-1	TGTGCCAGCAGTTACTCCGGGACTAGCTACAATGAGCAGTTCTTC	CASSYSGTSYNEQFF
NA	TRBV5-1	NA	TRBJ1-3	TGCGCCAGCAGCTTGGACGGACAGCCGAACACCATATATTTT	CASSLDGQPNTIYF
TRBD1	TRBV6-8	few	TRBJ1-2	TGTGCCAGCAAACGGGGGACAGGGGGAGAATATGGCTACACCTTC	CASKRGTGGEYGYTF
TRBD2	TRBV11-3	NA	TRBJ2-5	TGTGCCAGCAGCTTGAAGGGACTAGGCGTAGAGACCCAGTACTTC	CASSLKGLGVETQYF
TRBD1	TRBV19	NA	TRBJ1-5	TGTGCCAGTAGGGACGGACAGGGCACGAATCAGCCCCAGCATTTT	CASRDGQGTNQPQHF
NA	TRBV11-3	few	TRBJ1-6	TGTGCCAGCAGCCCCTTCCGAGGAGAGAGGGCCCTCCACTTT	CASSPFRGERALHF
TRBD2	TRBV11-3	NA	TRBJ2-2	TGTGCCAGCAGCCCGGGGACTAGGTCAGGTCTCGGGGAGCTGTTTTTT	CASSPGTRSGLGELFF
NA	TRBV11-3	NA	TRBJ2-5	TGTGCCAGCAGCTTTGCAGGGGCTGGAGAGACCCAGTACTTC	CASSFAGAGETQYF
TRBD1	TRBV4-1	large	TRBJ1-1	TGCGCCAGCAGCCATGTACAGGGGGCAGGCACTGAAGCTTTCTTT	CASSHVQGAGTEAFF
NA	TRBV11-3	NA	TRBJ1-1	TGTGCCAGCAGCAATTGGGCCGACATTAACACTGAAGCTTTCTTT	CASSNWADINTEAFF